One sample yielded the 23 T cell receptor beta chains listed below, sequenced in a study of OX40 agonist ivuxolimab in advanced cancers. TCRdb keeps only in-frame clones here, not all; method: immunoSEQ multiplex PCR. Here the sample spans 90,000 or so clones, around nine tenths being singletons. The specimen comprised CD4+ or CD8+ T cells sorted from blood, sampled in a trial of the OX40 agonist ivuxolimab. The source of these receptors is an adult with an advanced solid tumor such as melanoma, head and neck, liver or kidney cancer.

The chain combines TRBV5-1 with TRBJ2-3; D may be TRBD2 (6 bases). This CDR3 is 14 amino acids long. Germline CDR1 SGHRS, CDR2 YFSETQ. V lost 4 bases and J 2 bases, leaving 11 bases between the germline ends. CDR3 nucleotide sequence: TGCGCCAGCAGCCGAGGGGACTTCACAGATACGCAGTATTTT. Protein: CASSRGDFTDTQYF. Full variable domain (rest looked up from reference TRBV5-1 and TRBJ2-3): KAGVTQTPRYLIKTRGQQVTLSCSPISGHRSVSWYQQTPGQGLQFLFEYFSETQRNKGNFPGRFSGRQFSNSRSEMNVSTLELGDSALYLCASSRGDFTDTQYFGPGTRLTVL.

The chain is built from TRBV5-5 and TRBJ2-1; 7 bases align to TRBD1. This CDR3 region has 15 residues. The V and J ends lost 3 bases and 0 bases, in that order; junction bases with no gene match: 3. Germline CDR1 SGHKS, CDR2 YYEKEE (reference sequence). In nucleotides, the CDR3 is TGTGCCAGCAGCTGGGCAGGGGGCTCCTACAATGAGCAGTTCTTC. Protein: CASSWAGGSYNEQFF.

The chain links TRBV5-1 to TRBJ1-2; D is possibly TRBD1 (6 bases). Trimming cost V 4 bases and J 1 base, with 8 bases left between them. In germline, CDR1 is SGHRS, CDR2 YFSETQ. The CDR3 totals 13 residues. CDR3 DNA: TGCGCCAGCAGCCGGGACAATAACTATGGCTACACCTTC. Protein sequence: CASSRDNNYGYTF.

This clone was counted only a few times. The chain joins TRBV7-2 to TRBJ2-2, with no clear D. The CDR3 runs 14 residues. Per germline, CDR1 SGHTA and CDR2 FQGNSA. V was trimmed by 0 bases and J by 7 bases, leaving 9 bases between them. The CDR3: CASSLAGMGGELFF. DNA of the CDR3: TGTGCCAGCAGCTTAGCGGGGATGGGCGGGGAGCTGTTTTTT.

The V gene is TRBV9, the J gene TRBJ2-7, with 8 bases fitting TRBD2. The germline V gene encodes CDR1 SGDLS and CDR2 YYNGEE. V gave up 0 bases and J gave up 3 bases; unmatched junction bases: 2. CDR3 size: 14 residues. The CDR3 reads CASSVELAGYEQYF. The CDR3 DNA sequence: TGTGCCAGCAGCGTAGAGCTAGCGGGCTACGAGCAGTACTTC.

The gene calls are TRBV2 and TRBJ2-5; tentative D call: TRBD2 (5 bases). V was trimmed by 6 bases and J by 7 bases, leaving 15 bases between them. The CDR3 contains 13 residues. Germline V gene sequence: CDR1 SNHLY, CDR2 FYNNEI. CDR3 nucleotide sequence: TGTGCCAGCAGGGCTGGACTCTCGGGGACCCAGTACTTC. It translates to CASRAGLSGTQYF.

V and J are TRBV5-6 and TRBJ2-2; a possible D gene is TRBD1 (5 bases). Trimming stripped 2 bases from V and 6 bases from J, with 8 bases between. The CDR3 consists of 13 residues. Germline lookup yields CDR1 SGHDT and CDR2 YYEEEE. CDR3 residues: CASSFRVPGELFF. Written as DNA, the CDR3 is TGTGCCAGCAGCTTCAGGGTCCCCGGGGAGCTGTTTTTT.

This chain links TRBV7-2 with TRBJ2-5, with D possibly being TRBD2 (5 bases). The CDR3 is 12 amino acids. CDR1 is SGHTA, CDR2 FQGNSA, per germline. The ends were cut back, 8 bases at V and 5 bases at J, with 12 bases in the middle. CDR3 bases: TGTGCCAGCGGCGCCAGGAGGGAGACCCAGTACTTC. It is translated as CASGARRETQYF.

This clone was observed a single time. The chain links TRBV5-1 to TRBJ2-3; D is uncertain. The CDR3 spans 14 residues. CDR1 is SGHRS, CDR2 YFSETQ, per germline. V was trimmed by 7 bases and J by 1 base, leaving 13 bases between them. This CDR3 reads CASVAGPGTDTQYF. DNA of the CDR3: TGCGCCAGCGTGGCAGGACCGGGCACAGATACGCAGTATTTT. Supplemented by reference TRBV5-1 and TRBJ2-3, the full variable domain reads KAGVTQTPRYLIKTRGQQVTLSCSPISGHRSVSWYQQTPGQGLQFLFEYFSETQRNKGNFPGRFSGRQFSNSRSEMNVSTLELGDSALYLCASVAGPGTDTQYFGPGTRLTVL.

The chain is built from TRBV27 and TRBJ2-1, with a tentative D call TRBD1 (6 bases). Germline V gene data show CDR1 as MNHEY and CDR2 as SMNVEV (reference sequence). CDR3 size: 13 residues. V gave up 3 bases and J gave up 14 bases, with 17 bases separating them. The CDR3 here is CASSFPGQKTEFF. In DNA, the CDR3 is TGTGCCAGCAGTTTTCCGGGACAAAAAACCGAGTTCTTC.

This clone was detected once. In DNA form, the CDR3 reads TGTGCCAGCTCACCACCGGCCCGGACAGGGTACAATGAGCAGTTCTTC. It yields the protein CASSPPARTGYNEQFF. The chain employs TRBV18 and TRBJ2-1; 8 positions match TRBD1. Per germline, CDR1 KGHSH and CDR2 LQKENI. This CDR3 comprises 16 residues. The trim removed 0 bases at V and 4 bases at J, leaving 5 bases unmatched. Full variable domain (missing parts from reference TRBV18 and TRBJ2-1): NAGVMQNPRHLVRRRGQEARLRCSPMKGHSHVYWYRQLPEEGLKFMVYLQKENIIDESGMPKERFSAEFPKEGPSILRIQQVVRGDSAAYFCASSPPARTGYNEQFFGPGTRLTVL.

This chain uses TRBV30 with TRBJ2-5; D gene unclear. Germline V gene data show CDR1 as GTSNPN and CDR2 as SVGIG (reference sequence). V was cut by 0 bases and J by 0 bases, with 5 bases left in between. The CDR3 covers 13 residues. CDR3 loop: CAWSVLNQETQYF. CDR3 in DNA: TGTGCCTGGAGTGTACTCAACCAAGAGACCCAGTACTTC.

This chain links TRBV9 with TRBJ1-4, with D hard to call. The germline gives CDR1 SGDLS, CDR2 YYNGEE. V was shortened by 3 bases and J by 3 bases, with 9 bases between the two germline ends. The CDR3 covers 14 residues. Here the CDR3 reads CASSGGLPNEKLFF. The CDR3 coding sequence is TGTGCCAGCAGCGGAGGGTTACCTAATGAAAAACTGTTTTTT.

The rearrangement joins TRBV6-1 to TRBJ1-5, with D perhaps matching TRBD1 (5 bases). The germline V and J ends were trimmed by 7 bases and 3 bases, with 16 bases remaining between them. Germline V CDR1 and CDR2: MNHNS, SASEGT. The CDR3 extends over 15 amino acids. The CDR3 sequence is CASISNGGTNQPQHF. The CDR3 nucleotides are TGTGCCAGCATCTCAAATGGGGGTACCAATCAGCCCCAGCATTTT.

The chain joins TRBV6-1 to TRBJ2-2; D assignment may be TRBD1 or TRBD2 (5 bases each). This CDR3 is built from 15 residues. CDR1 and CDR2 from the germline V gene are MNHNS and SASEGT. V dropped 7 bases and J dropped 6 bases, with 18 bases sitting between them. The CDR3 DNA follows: TGTGCCAGCATCGCAGGGACCCGCCCCCCCGGGGAGCTGTTTTTT. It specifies CASIAGTRPPGELFF.

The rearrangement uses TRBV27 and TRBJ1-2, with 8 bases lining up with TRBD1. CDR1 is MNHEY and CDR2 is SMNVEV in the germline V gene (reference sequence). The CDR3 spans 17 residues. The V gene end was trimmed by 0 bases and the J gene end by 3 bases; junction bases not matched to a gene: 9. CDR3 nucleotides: TGTGCCAGCAGTTTATCATATCCCGGACAGGGCGACTATGGCTACACCTTC. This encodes CASSLSYPGQGDYGYTF.

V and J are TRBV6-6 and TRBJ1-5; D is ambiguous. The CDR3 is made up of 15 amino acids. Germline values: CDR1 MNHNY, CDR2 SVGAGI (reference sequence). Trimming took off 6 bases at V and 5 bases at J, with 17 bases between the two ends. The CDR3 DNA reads TGTGCCAGCAGCGCCCCGGGAGGGCCGGATCAGCCCCAGCATTTT. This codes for CASSAPGGPDQPQHF.

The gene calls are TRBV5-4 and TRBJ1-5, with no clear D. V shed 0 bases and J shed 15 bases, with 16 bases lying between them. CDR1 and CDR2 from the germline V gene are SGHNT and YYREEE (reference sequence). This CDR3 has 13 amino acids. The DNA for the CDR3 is TGTGCCAGCAGCTTGGGCGAGGGTAGCGCTTTGCATTTT. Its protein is CASSLGEGSALHF.

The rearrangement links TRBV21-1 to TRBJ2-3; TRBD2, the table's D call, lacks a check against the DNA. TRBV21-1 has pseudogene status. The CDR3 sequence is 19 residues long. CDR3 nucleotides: TGTGCCAGCAACCAGAGGAGCGGGAGGGCCGGGATGGGCACAGATACGCAGTATTTT. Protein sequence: CASNQRSGRAGMGTDTQYF.

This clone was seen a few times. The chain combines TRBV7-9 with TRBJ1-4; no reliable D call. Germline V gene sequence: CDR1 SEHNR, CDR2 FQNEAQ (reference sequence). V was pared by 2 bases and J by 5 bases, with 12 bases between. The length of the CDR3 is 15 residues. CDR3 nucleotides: TGTGCCAGCAGCTTATGGCCGGCGGGCAATGAAAAACTGTTTTTT. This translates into CASSLWPAGNEKLFF.

The CDR3 spells CAWSVGTSGADTQYF. The CDR3 DNA reads as TGTGCCTGGAGTGTGGGAACTAGCGGAGCAGATACGCAGTATTTT. The chain employs TRBV30 and TRBJ2-3; TRBD2 matches 8 bases. The CDR3 spans 15 residues. From germline, CDR1 is GTSNPN and CDR2 SVGIG (reference sequence). With V trimmed by 0 bases and J by 4 bases, 6 bases remained unmatched.

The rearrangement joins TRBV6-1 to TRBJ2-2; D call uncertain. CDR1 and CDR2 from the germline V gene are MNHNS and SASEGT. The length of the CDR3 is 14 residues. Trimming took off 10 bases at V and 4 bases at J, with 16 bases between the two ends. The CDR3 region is CATQPPGSTGELFF. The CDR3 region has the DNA TGTGCCACCCAGCCCCCGGGTTCCACCGGGGAGCTGTTTTTT.

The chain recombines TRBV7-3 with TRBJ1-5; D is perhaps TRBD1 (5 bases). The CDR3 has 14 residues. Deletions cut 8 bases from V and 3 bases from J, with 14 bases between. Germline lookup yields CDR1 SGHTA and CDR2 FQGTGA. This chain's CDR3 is CASYVGGPNQPQHF. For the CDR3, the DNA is TGTGCCAGCTACGTTGGGGGTCCCAATCAGCCCCAGCATTTT.